This T cell receptor beta chain was profiled in a study of T cells in Graves' hyperthyroidism and ophthalmopathy (dated by TCRdb to the late 2010s). Regarding the study in general: Peripheral blood samples were taken at the time of initial diagnosis, prior to any treatment. Whether ophthalmopathy could be predicted prospectively was tested in an independent validation cohort made up of 18 to 20 hyperthyroidism patients plus 17 patients who later progressed to ophthalmopathy. After blood sampling, hyperthyroidism patients were treated with methimazole at a starting dose of 30 mg daily, and ophthalmopathy patients were treated with high-dose intravenous methylprednisolone. In roughly six Graves' hyperthyroidism patients, the study also compared T-cell repertoires from thyroid tissue with T-cell repertoires from blood. According to the paper, TCR Vbeta CDR3 sequencing was carried out on approximately 140 peripheral blood samples, which came from under 50 ophthalmopathy, approximately 72 hyperthyroidism and approximately 17 progressor patients. A discovery cohort of about 100 patients, 43 with Graves' ophthalmopathy and about 60 with stable Graves' hyperthyroidism, was used to find distinguishing TCR V-J signatures. The 100 or so discovery patients were randomly split 7:3 into training and test sets.

The investigation overall reported the following: In validation, progression to ophthalmopathy was predicted by the model with nearly 71% sensitivity and roughly 72% specificity, a median of approximately 6.5 months before onset. No statistical method was used to set the sample size in advance, and investigators knew the group allocation. Most expanded thyroid clonotypes (frequency above 0.001) were also detected in blood, a finding suggesting that blood repertoires may reflect thyroid immune responses. In cross-validation, a model built on a 13 V-J signature told ophthalmopathy apart from stable hyperthyroidism with less than 90% sensitivity and 81% to 82% specificity, and in testing the same model reached 80%/75%.

The TCR beta CDR3 regions were amplified from the RNA transcripts. A first-round RT-PCR of the TCR CDR3 used the HTBI primer set with the Qiagen OneStep RT-PCR kit. A second multiplex PCR round built the libraries, followed by size selection and purification. Paired-end sequencing of the libraries was performed with 100 bp reads on an Illumina HiSeq2000. The paper's data handling went like this. SOAPnuke was used to process the raw data, throwing out any read that contained adapters or uncalled bases, had a mean Phred below 15, or lacked an exact constant-primer or identifier match. COPE v1.2.5 was used to merge high-quality paired reads, and clonotypes were defined as unique nucleotide sequences. MiTCR v1.1 was used to align the clonotypes against IMGT TRBV, TRBD and TRBJ reference segments. The analysis included only V-J combinations with a frequency above 0.0001, which together covered 98% to 99.2% of the repertoires. A TCS score was defined as the ratio between F50 (clonal expansion) and ExV (chaos), using BLOSUM62-based TCRdist between CDR3 peptides within each V-J. Welch's t-statistics and random forest reduced several hundred V-J features to 10 to 15, which were used in a naive Bayes classifier (R e1071). The raw public data were reprocessed by TCRdb itself: fastp quality trimming at Q25, MiXCR clonotype calling, in-frame beta chains only. Here each entry gathers all rows of one CDR3 protein and keeps the most common genes and DNA. The V and J calls shown here were made by TCRdb, not taken from the authors' results. The sample table lists about half a million distinct CDR3 sequences, around 24% of them with a count of one. Approximately 10% of the sample belongs to the ten largest clones.

Worth noting for this clonotype: Its recognized antigen is unknown. Qualities for individual bases were not recorded, and no much larger clone is one base off.

The cysteine opens and the phenylalanine closes a CDR3 of 13 amino acids. Only the CDR3 part of the read is kept: 39 bases, read in frame from the first base. CDR1 and CDR2 are drawn from the germline V gene: SGHAT, FQNNGV. The V end loses 5 bases and the J end loses 4 bases, and a stretch of 11 bases separates them. In the ophthalmopathy patients, disease was moderately to severely active, with a Clinical Activity Score of 3 or more, a NOSPECS grade of 4 or more, and a duration of less than 3 months. Any patient with an uncontrolled infection, another autoimmune disease, pregnancy or lactation was excluded. Clinical symptoms, serum thyroxine and TRAb, thyroid ultrasound, and orbital computed tomography formed the basis for the diagnoses. PBMCs were isolated from about 9.2 ml of fresh peripheral blood by Ficoll-Paque density gradient centrifugation. Total RNA was extracted with Trizol reagent, and quality was checked on an Agilent 2100 Bioanalyzer.

The sequenced material came from blood. The rearranged chain carries TRBV11-2 and TRBJ2-5; no confident D gene assignment can be made. This TCR was recovered from a woman aged 25 to 39 with Graves' ophthalmopathy. For the CDR3, the sequence is CASSPGYGETQYF. The nucleotide sequence reads as follows: TGTGCCAGCAGCCCCGGCTATGGAGAGACCCAGTACTTC.